This TCR beta chain stems from a study of blood T cells in healthy people across ages (dated by TCRdb to 2014 to 2015). About the study as a whole: Template switching captured roughly one uniquely barcoded TCR beta cDNA molecule per two T cells in model experiments. Using the same blood draw, the study looked at two additional independent replicas of 1 million unique cDNA reads for two donors, one aged 18 to 30 and the other aged 80 or older. The study measured age-related changes in TCR beta repertoire diversity using deep sequencing normalized with unique cDNA molecular identifiers. To avoid experimental bias, donors of different ages were spread randomly across the sequencing lanes. Donors were grouped into four age groups: young (average approximately 15 years), middle-aged (39), aged (around 56) and long-lived (just over 80). Summary of the overall study and its limitations: The percentage of naive T cells measured by flow cytometry correlated strongly with observed TCR beta diversity. Observed TCR beta diversity per million T cells fell roughly linearly with age, and a significant reduction was already apparent by age approximately 41. Estimates of total diversity from one million sequenced T cells were regarded as lower bounds and underestimates. Bulk unsorted PBMC profiling prevented conclusive comparison of naive and antigen-experienced compartments. Because the CMV infection status of the donors was unknown, age-related changes in expanded clonotypes may potentially have been confounded. Compared with the aged group, the long-lived group had more naive CD4+ T cells, fewer expanded clones and increased TCR diversity, suggesting age selection.

The 39 donors, aged 6 to 90 years, were systemically healthy Caucasian individuals from Russia. Ten milliliters of peripheral blood were drawn from each donor into EDTA-treated Vacutainer tubes. Ficoll-Paque density-gradient centrifugation was used to isolate PBMCs, with at least 7 million per sample. Total RNA, at least 6 micrograms per sample, was extracted from PBMCs with Trizol reagent. Naive CD45RAhigh/CD27high T cell percentages were measured by flow cytometry on a PBMC aliquot from every donor. On this clonotype itself: No antigen is known for it. Base qualities are not recorded, but no much larger clone differs from it by a single base.

Library preparation was by 5' RACE. Instrument on record: Illumina HiSeq 2500. The second PCR ran for roughly 6 to 11 cycles and used a J-beta primer mix along with a sample-barcoded 5' primer. Each TCR beta cDNA molecule received a unique molecular identifier from a template-switch 5' adaptor carrying 12 random nucleotides. At least 2.5 million CDR3-containing paired-end reads were obtained from each sample. All of the RNA was converted into first-strand cDNA using the Mint cDNA synthesis kit, with a TRBC-specific oligonucleotide serving as the primer. Following uracil-DNA glycosylase treatment, all cDNA underwent a first 18-cycle PCR with the universal primers M1SS and BC2_uni_R. On the study's bioinformatics: Each sample was normalized by randomly selecting 1 million high-quality reads, each carrying a distinct molecular identifier. Reads with shared molecular identifiers were discarded instead of being binned into consensus sequences. MiTCR, run with a Q25 quality threshold and the strictest error-elimination algorithm, handled CDR3 identification, clonotype clustering and error correction. A nonparametric unseen species model with Euler transformation was used to estimate a lower bound on total TCR beta diversity. TCRdb ran its own pipeline on the public reads, namely fastp trimming at Q25 and MiXCR clone calling, and kept in-frame beta chains. One record per CDR3 amino acid sequence lists the most common genes and DNA. TCRdb, not the authors, supplied the V and J calls. In this sample the table shows nearly 800,000 distinct CDR3 sequences, around three fifths of which occur a single time. The top ten clones comprise about a quarter of the sample.

CDR1 and CDR2 were assigned from the germline V gene as SGHNT and YENEEA. The CDR3 contains 17 residues, cysteine and phenylalanine counted. CDR3 DNA only is kept here, 51 bases in frame from base 1. V and J lose 1 base and 5 bases, and a span of 20 bases separates them. The chain is made from TRBV11-3 and TRBJ2-5; a weak D assignment points to TRBD2 (6 bases agree). The clonotype comes from a man in his forties in good health. Sequenced material: blood. The CDR3 reads as follows: CASSLVPFFAGRETQYF. The DNA sequence is as follows: TGTGCCAGCAGCTTAGTACCCTTCTTTGCGGGACGGGAGACCCAGTACTTC. The variable domain in full, with residues beyond the CDR3 obtained from the reference TRBV11-3 and TRBJ2-5 genes, is EAGVVQSPRYKIIEKKQPVAFWCNPISGHNTLYWYLQNLGQGPELLIRYENEEAVDDSQLPKDRFSAERLKGVDSTLKIQPAELGDSAVYLCASSLVPFFAGRETQYFGPGTRLLVL.